This entry describes one TCR beta chain. The sample is drawn from a study of blood T cell repertoires in COVID-19. As handled by the study authors: Amplified reference gene primers provided the basis for estimating nucleated cell counts. Sequencing was performed with immunoSEQ multiplex PCR; in TCRdb, only in-frame clones are kept and a portion is missing. V and J calls and clone size are copied from that table; D and trimming were computed from the DNA. The table records 100,000 to 150,000 clones, 74% of them present only once. V was clipped by 7 bases and J by 5 bases, with 14 bases between them. CDR3 length: 13 residues. Per the germline V gene, CDR1 is WSHSY and CDR2 is SAAADI.

Sequenced sample: peripheral blood. This receptor was identified in a man between 60 and 75 years old with acute or convalescent COVID-19. V gene TRBV10-2 combines with J gene TRBJ1-1; maybe TRBD1 (5 bases). CDR3 nucleotide sequence: TGCGCCAGCACCTTGACAGTGGGAACTGAAGCTTTCTTT. Translating gives CASTLTVGTEAFF.